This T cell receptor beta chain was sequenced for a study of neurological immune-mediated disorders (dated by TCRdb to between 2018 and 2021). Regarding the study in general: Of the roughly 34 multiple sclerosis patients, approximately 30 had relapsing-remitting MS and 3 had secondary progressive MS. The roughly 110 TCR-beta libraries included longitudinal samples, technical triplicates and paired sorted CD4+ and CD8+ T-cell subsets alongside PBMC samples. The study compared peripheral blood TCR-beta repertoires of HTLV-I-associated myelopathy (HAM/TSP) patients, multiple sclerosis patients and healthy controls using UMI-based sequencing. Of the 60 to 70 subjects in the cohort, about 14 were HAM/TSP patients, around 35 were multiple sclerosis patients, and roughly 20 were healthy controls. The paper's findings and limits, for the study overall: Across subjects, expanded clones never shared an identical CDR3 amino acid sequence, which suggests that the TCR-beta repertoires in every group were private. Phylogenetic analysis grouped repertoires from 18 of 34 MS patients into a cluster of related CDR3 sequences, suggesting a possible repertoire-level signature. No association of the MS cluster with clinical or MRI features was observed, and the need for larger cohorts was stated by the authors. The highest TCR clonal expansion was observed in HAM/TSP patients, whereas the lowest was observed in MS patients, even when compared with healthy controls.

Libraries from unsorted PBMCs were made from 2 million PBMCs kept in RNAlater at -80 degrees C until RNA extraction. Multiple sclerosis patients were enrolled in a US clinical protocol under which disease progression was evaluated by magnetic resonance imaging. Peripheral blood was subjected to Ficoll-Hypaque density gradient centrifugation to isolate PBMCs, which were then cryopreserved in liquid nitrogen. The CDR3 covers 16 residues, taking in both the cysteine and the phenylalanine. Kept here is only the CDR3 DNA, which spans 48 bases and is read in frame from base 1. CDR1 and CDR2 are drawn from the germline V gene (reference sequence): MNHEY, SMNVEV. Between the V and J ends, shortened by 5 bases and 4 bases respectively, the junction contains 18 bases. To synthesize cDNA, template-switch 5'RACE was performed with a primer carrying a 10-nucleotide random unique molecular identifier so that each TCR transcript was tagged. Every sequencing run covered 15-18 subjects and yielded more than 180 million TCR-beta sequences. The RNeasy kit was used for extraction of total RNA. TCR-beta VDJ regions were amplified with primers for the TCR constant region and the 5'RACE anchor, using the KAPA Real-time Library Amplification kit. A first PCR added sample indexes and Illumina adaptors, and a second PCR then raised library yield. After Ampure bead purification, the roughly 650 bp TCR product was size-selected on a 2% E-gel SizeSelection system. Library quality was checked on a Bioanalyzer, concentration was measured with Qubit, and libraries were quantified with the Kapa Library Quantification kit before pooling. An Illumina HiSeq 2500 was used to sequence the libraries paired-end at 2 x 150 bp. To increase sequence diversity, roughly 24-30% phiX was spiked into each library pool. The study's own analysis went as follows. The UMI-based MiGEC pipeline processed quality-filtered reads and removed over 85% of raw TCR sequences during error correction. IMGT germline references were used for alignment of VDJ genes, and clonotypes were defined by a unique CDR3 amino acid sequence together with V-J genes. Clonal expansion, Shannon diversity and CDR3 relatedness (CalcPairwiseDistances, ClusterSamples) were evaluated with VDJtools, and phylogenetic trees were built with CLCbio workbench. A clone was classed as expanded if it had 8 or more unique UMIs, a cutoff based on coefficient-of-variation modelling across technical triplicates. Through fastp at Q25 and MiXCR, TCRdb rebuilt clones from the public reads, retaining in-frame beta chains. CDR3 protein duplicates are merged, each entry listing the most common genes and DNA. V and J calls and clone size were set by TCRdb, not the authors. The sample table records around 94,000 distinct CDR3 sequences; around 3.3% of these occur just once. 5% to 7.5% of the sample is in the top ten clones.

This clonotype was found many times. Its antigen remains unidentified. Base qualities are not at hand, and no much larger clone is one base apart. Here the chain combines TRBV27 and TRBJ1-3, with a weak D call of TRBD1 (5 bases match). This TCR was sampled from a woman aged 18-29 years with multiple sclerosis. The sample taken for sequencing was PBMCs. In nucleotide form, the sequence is TGTGCCAGCAGTGCGTACAGACGAGGGACCGGAAACACCATATATTTT. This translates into CASSAYRRGTGNTIYF.